This T cell receptor beta chain derives from a study of identical twins. As concerns this clonotype: The antigen remains undetermined.

Whole-study findings and limits: It was out-of-frame TCR alpha sharing in monozygotic twins that models underestimated.

From the 5' RACE reads, TCRdb called clonotypes with MiXCR, one entry per CDR3 protein. This table holds approximately 890,000 distinct CDR3 sequences, approximately 13% found once. In germline, CDR1 is LGHDT, CDR2 YNNKEL (reference sequence). The CDR3 extends over 15 amino acids. V lost 0 bases to trimming and J lost 1 base, with 8 bases between them. These data were also filed under a second study, of yellow fever vaccine responses in identical twins.

The sequence was collected from a woman between 18 and 30 years old in good health. The chain links TRBV3-1 to TRBJ2-3; D is undetermined. Input material: PBMCs. The CDR3 sequence: CASSQEVLGTDTQYF. For the CDR3, the DNA is TGTGCCAGCAGCCAAGAAGTGTTGGGCACAGATACGCAGTATTTT.